Listed here are 26 T cell receptor beta chains from one sample, sequenced in a study of cytomegalovirus exposure and HLA in healthy donors. 13 Jbeta primers and 60 Vbeta primers were used for the PCR. Repertoires were generated with immunoSEQ multiplex PCR, while TCRdb's copy carries only in-frame clones and drops some. The sample has roughly 120,000 clones, less than 80% seen once; the top ten hold around a tenth. The specimen sequenced was PBMCs. The origin of the receptors is a woman aged 50 to 60 in good health and CMV-seropositive.

This chain links TRBV27 with TRBJ2-7; TRBD2 matches at 12 bases. The CDR3 covers 15 residues. Germline-derived CDR1 and CDR2 are MNHEY and SMNVEV (reference sequence). After removal of 5 bases from V and 7 bases from J, the junction contained 9 bases not matched to a gene. CDR3 residues: CASSLRTSGAGEQYF. DNA for the CDR3: TGTGCCAGCAGTCTCCGGACTAGCGGGGCTGGGGAGCAGTACTTC.

The chain links TRBV6-5 to TRBJ2-2; TRBD1 agrees at 8 bases. V lost 0 bases, J lost 4 bases, and 1 base stayed unmatched. Germline V gene data show CDR1 as MNHEY and CDR2 as SVGAGI. There are 15 residues in the CDR3. CDR3 bases: TGTGCCAGCAGTTACTCCGGACAGGGCACCGGGGAGCTGTTTTTT. Protein product: CASSYSGQGTGELFF.

In this sample, this clone turned up once. V and J are TRBV27 and TRBJ1-5; D is unresolved. Trimming took off 6 bases at V and 8 bases at J, with 11 bases between the two ends. CDR3 length equals 12 residues. CDR1 is MNHEY, CDR2 SMNVEV, per germline (reference sequence). The CDR3 DNA is TGTGCCAGCAGCCCCGGGATCGAGCCCCAGCATTTT. This encodes CASSPGIEPQHF.

This sequence joins TRBV5-1 and TRBJ1-3; D unclear. The CDR3 is made up of 14 amino acids. The germline V gene encodes CDR1 SGHRS and CDR2 YFSETQ. Trimming removed 0 bases from V and 1 base from J, with 5 bases in between. In DNA, the CDR3 is TGCGCCAGCAGCTTGGACGGGTCTGGAAACACCATATATTTT. This codes for CASSLDGSGNTIYF. Variable domain in full (rest from reference TRBV5-1 and TRBJ1-3): KAGVTQTPRYLIKTRGQQVTLSCSPISGHRSVSWYQQTPGQGLQFLFEYFSETQRNKGNFPGRFSGRQFSNSRSEMNVSTLELGDSALYLCASSLDGSGNTIYFGEGSWLTVV.

This chain uses TRBV27 with TRBJ2-7; tentatively, D is TRBD2 (5 bases). CDR1 and CDR2 from the germline V gene are MNHEY and SMNVEV (reference sequence). The CDR3 is 16 residues long. V gave up 2 bases and J gave up 0 bases, with 14 bases separating them. CDR3 sequence: CASSLTRRESSYEQYF. CDR3 bases: TGTGCCAGCAGTTTAACCCGCCGGGAAAGCTCCTACGAGCAGTACTTC.

This chain connects TRBV12-5 to TRBJ2-5; 7 bases match TRBD1. The CDR3 has 17 residues. CDR1 and CDR2 from the germline V gene are LGHNT and FRNRAP. With V trimmed by 0 bases and J by 4 bases, 11 bases remained unmatched. This chain's CDR3 is CASGLVVGGSLGETQYF. The CDR3 DNA sequence: TGTGCTAGTGGTTTGGTGGTAGGGGGCTCGTTGGGAGAGACCCAGTACTTC.

This sequence joins TRBV19 and TRBJ1-2; tentatively, D is TRBD1 (6 bases). Germline CDR1 is LNHDA and CDR2 is SQIVND (reference sequence). Trimming removed 3 bases from V and 0 bases from J, with 20 bases in between. CDR3 length equals 18 residues. The CDR3 DNA sequence: TGTGCCAGTAGTATGATGGCACAGGGATATAAGACTAACTATGGCTACACCTTC. It encodes CASSMMAQGYKTNYGYTF.

The rearrangement uses TRBV23-1 and TRBJ2-5, with 8 bases aligning to TRBD1. TRBV23-1 is an ORF, and what it does is uncertain. This CDR3 has 14 residues. V was clipped by 7 bases and J by 2 bases; unmatched bases: 6. In DNA, the CDR3 is TGCGCCAGCAAGGACAGGGCGGCTCAAGAGACCCAGTACTTC. Amino acids: CASKDRAAQETQYF.

The J gene is TRBJ2-7, the V gene TRBV6-4, with a possible D match to TRBD1 (6 bases). CDR3 size: 16 residues. CDR1 MRHNA and CDR2 SNTAGT come from the germline V gene. The V end lost 0 bases, the J end lost 2 bases, and 14 bases lay between the germline ends. CDR3 sequence: CASSDSYPGQTYEQYF. The CDR3 nucleotides read TGTGCCAGCAGTGACTCGTATCCAGGACAGACCTACGAGCAGTACTTC.

V and J are TRBV4-1 and TRBJ2-1; maybe TRBD2 (5 bases). Trimming removed 4 bases at V and 6 bases at J, with 19 bases between. The germline V gene encodes CDR1 MGHRA and CDR2 YSYEKL. This CDR3 has 16 amino acids. For the CDR3, the DNA is TGCGCCAGCAGCCCCGACCCGGACTGGACGAGCAATGAGCAGTTCTTC. Amino acid sequence: CASSPDPDWTSNEQFF.

The rearrangement uses TRBV6-1 and TRBJ1-5; a possible D gene is TRBD1 (5 bases). Between the trimmed V and J ends, which lost 8 bases and 7 bases, there was a span of 21 bases. This CDR3 is built from 15 residues. Germline loops: CDR1 MNHNS, CDR2 SASEGT. The CDR3 protein is CASGHPTGAGQPQHF. The CDR3 nucleotides are TGTGCCAGCGGCCACCCAACTGGGGCCGGGCAGCCCCAGCATTTT.

This clone appeared a few times. At the DNA level, this CDR3 is encoded by other sequences in the same sample as well. The chain couples TRBV7-2 to TRBJ1-1; 8 nucleotides agree with TRBD1. Per the germline V gene, CDR1 is SGHTA and CDR2 is FQGNSA. J gave up 1 base and V 5 bases, and 3 bases lay outside the gene matches. CDR3 length equals 14 residues. The CDR3 sequence is CASSLGQGNTEAFF. CDR3 in DNA: TGTGCCAGCAGCCTCGGACAGGGGAACACTGAAGCTTTCTTT.

Concerning this clone itself: The junction differs from germline at one of its ends, possibly a read error. The J gene is TRBJ1-2, the V gene TRBV2; no clear D gene. The germline V gene encodes CDR1 SNHLY and CDR2 FYNNEI. The CDR3 is 14 residues long. CDR3 residues: CASIESEGYYGYTF. CDR3 DNA sequence: TGTGCCAGCATTGAATCCGAGGGATACTATGGCTACACCTTC.

V gene TRBV7-2 combines with J gene TRBJ2-7, with 9 bases fitting TRBD2. CDR3 length: 14 amino acids. CDR1 and CDR2 from the germline V gene are SGHTA and FQGNSA. J lost 5 bases, V lost 4 bases, and 6 bases had no gene match. The CDR3 region is CASSSTSGPNEQYF. Written as DNA, the CDR3 is TGTGCCAGCAGCTCGACTAGCGGCCCCAACGAGCAGTACTTC.

This CDR3 is CASSQEEWGPHPPEAFF. CDR3 in DNA: TGCGCCAGCAGCCAAGAAGAGTGGGGGCCCCACCCCCCTGAAGCTTTCTTT. The rearrangement joins TRBV4-3 to TRBJ1-1; TRBD1 might be the D (6 bases). From germline, CDR1 is LGHNA and CDR2 YSLEER. V lost 0 bases, J lost 6 bases, and 20 bases lay in between. The CDR3 is made up of 17 amino acids.

This clone was observed a single time. V is TRBV4-1 and J is TRBJ2-1, with a possible D match to TRBD2 (5 bases). CDR1 MGHRA and CDR2 YSYEKL come from the germline V gene. V was cut by 5 bases and J by 5 bases, with 19 bases left in between. The CDR3 is 16 amino acids. The CDR3 nucleotides read TGCGCCAGCAGCATTCGACTGGCGGGCTCAGACAATGAGCAGTTCTTC. Protein: CASSIRLAGSDNEQFF.

The chain combines TRBV7-2 with TRBJ1-1; D is perhaps TRBD1 (5 bases). Trimming cost V 5 bases and J 7 bases, with 11 bases left between them. Germline CDR1 reads SGHTA; CDR2 reads FQGNSA. The CDR3 totals 12 residues. The CDR3 sequence: CASSIDSDEAFF. In DNA form, the CDR3 reads TGTGCCAGCAGCATTGACAGTGATGAAGCTTTCTTT.

V gene TRBV7-3 combines with J gene TRBJ2-3, with TRBD1 matching over 7 bases. J lost 0 bases, V lost 4 bases, and 4 bases had no gene match. Germline V gives CDR1 SGHTA, CDR2 FQGTGA. There are 15 residues in the CDR3. In DNA, the CDR3 is TGTGCCAGCAGCTGGGCAGGGGGAAGCACAGATACGCAGTATTTT. Protein product: CASSWAGGSTDTQYF.

The chain is built from TRBV7-6 and TRBJ1-1; 8 nucleotides align to TRBD1. With V trimmed by 5 bases and J by 7 bases, 6 bases remained unmatched. The length of the CDR3 is 13 residues. CDR1 is SGHVS and CDR2 is FNYEAQ in the germline V gene. The CDR3 spells CASSQTGTGEAFF. The DNA for the CDR3 is TGTGCCAGCAGCCAAACCGGGACAGGTGAAGCTTTCTTT.

This chain joins TRBV5-1 and TRBJ2-2; TRBD2 matches 7 bases. Germline CDR1 and CDR2: SGHRS and YFSETQ. Trimming at V came to 3 bases and at J to 4 bases, leaving 21 bases not matched to a gene. The CDR3 contains 20 residues. The CDR3 is CASSSWGPLKAGESTGELFF. The CDR3 region has the DNA TGCGCCAGCAGCTCGTGGGGACCCCTTAAGGCGGGAGAAAGCACCGGGGAGCTGTTTTTT.

This chain links TRBV27 with TRBJ2-7; 9 positions agree with TRBD1. Germline V gene data show CDR1 as MNHEY and CDR2 as SMNVEV (reference sequence). The trim removed 5 bases at V and 5 bases at J, leaving 13 bases unmatched. The CDR3 contains 16 residues. DNA of the CDR3: TGTGCCAGCAGTGCCTCCCCCGGGACAGGGTTCCACGAGCAGTACTTC. Encoded protein: CASSASPGTGFHEQYF.

This clone showed up just once. This chain joins TRBV6-5 and TRBJ2-7, with 8 bases identical to TRBD1. J was trimmed by 6 bases and V by 4 bases; bases with no gene match: 8. CDR1 and CDR2 from the germline V gene are MNHEY and SVGAGI. The CDR3 runs to 14 residues. The CDR3 sequence is CASSFQDRAGEQYF. The CDR3 nucleotides read TGTGCCAGCAGTTTCCAGGACAGGGCCGGCGAGCAGTACTTC.

The chain couples TRBV7-6 to TRBJ2-7, with 14 bases identical to TRBD2. Germline V lookup: CDR1 SGHVS, CDR2 FNYEAQ. Trimming at V came to 5 bases and at J to 7 bases, leaving 4 bases not matched to a gene. The CDR3 is 14 amino acids. CDR3 region: CASSGTSGSGEQYF. In DNA form, the CDR3 reads TGTGCCAGCAGCGGGACTAGCGGGAGTGGGGAGCAGTACTTC.

J is TRBJ2-7 and V is TRBV5-1; D is undetermined. There are 17 residues in the CDR3. Trimming pared 0 bases from V and 2 bases from J, leaving 18 bases between. Per the germline V gene, CDR1 is SGHRS and CDR2 is YFSETQ. The CDR3 DNA follows: TGCGCCAGCAGCTTGGCCAGTGTGGCAGAACCCGCCTACGAGCAGTACTTC. As protein: CASSLASVAEPAYEQYF.

The chain employs TRBV18 and TRBJ2-2, with 9 bases fitting TRBD1. With V trimmed by 3 bases and J by 5 bases, 10 bases remained unmatched. Per germline, CDR1 KGHSH and CDR2 LQKENI. The CDR3 has 17 amino acids. The CDR3 here is CASSPPGTGSRTGELFF. The DNA of the CDR3 is TGTGCCAGCTCACCGCCCGGGACAGGGAGTAGGACCGGGGAGCTGTTTTTT.

V is TRBV11-2 and J is TRBJ1-5; D gene ambiguous. Germline loops: CDR1 SGHAT, CDR2 FQNNGV. This CDR3 spans 13 amino acids. V lost 5 bases and J 4 bases, leaving 9 bases between the germline ends. As DNA, the CDR3 is TGTGCCAGCAGCCCCACGGTGAATCAGCCCCAGCATTTT. This sequence encodes CASSPTVNQPQHF.